This T cell receptor (beta chain) stems from a study of blood T cell repertoires in COVID-19. Study-wide context: Collection of acute and convalescent COVID-19 samples took place in the United States, Italy and Spain. PBMCs, B-cell-depleted T cells, or T cells were the source of the cDNA or gDNA that made up the material.

Germline V gene sequence: CDR1 LGHDT, CDR2 YNNKEL (reference sequence). J was trimmed by 0 bases and V by 1 base; bases with no gene match: 12. There are 19 residues in the CDR3. Authors' processing steps: Researchers report that nucleated cell counts were estimated from reference gene primer amplification. Method: immunoSEQ multiplex PCR; TCRdb's copy keeps in-frame clones and lacks some. D and trimming come from the DNA, and the V and J calls and clone size come from that table. This table holds about 180,000 clones, under 90% found once. The sequencing sample was made of peripheral blood. This chain joins TRBV3-1 (or the pseudogene TRBV3-2) and TRBJ2-3; 8 bases line up with TRBD2. This sequence originates from a human donor in a cohort sampled during active COVID-19. CDR3 amino acids: CASSQVAPGGVSSTDTQYF. The CDR3 coding sequence is TGTGCCAGCAGCCAAGTCGCCCCGGGGGGGGTTTCTAGCACAGATACGCAGTATTTT.